This T cell receptor (beta chain) was observed in a study of shared clonotypes between healthy human individuals. Study-wide points: Sampling covered blood only; tissue repertoires likely differ. Generally, estimated richness proved larger in naive subsets than it did in memory subsets. Rarefaction indicated that sorted-subset sequencing remained incomplete although depth was large.

Comments on this clone: Its antigen is as yet unknown.

As handled by the study authors: Filtering differed since immunoSEQ provided only junctions, with no quality scores. Sequenced by immunoSEQ multiplex PCR; TCRdb stores in-frame clones only, minus some. V, J and clone size are those of that table, while D and trimming were read from the DNA. Here the sample spans 2 million to 2.5 million clones, 93% being singletons. The V gene lost 8 bases and the J gene lost 1 base, with 14 bases spanning the gap. Germline loops: CDR1 MNHNS, CDR2 SASEGT. This CDR3 has 14 amino acids. The genes are TRBV6-1 and TRBJ1-1; TRBD1 might be the D (5 bases). Sequences were obtained from naive CD4+ T cells from PBMCs. Sample subset: CD45RA+ positively selected. This sequence originates from a man aged 18 to 35 in good health. Some clones in this sample may be carry-over from other donors' samples. Written as DNA, the CDR3 is TGTGCCAGCGGCTTGACAGCGCCGAACACTGAAGCTTTCTTT. Its protein product is CASGLTAPNTEAFF.